This TCR beta chain came from a study of CD8+ T cells in alopecia areata. Following extraction, RNA underwent reverse transcription to cDNA, which served as the sequencing template. Measured with immunoSEQ multiplex PCR; TCRdb has only the in-frame clones, and not every one. The table records approximately 150,000 clones, about 54% of them present only once. CDR3 length: 14 residues. Trimming pared 2 bases from V and 9 bases from J, leaving 11 bases between. Looked up from germline, CDR1 is MNHEY and CDR2 is SMNVEV (reference sequence). Treatment indicated: oral pan-JAK inhibitor, 5-10 mg twice daily.

This sequence originates from a human donor with alopecia areata. The chain is built from TRBV27 and TRBJ1-6; D gene uncertain. The material sequenced was CD4+ T cells sorted from blood, taken at approximately week 60, from a patient treated with tofacitinib. The CDR3 is CASSLVERSSPLHF. CDR3 DNA sequence: TGTGCCAGCAGTTTAGTCGAGAGGTCTTCACCCCTCCACTTT.